This T cell receptor beta chain was identified in a study of Ad26.COV2.S vaccination and SARS-CoV-2 variants. Assay: immunoSEQ multiplex PCR; the TCRdb copy retains only in-frame clones and omits some. This table has 380,000 or so clones, roughly four fifths appearing once. The treatment here: around 19 received Ad26.COV2.S at low or high dose, single or two shots; about 5 received placebo; per-sample allocation not given. Day 63 following the first vaccine or placebo injection was when the samples were taken. The count of this clone is one. The V end was cut by 2 bases, the J end by 7 bases, with 20 bases between. Germline V gene sequence: CDR1 LGHDT, CDR2 YNNKEL (reference sequence). The CDR3 covers 17 residues.

V usage is TRBV3-1 (or the pseudogene TRBV3-2) and J usage is TRBJ2-2; a weak D match, TRBD1 (5 bases). The clonotype comes from a person aged 18-60 years who received the Ad26.COV2.S COVID-19 vaccine or a placebo. Sequencing was performed on peripheral blood, taken in a trial of Ad26.COV2.S vaccine versus placebo. The CDR3 loop is CASSQRGSSATRGELFF. Here the CDR3 DNA reads TGTGCCAGCAGCCAAAGGGGAAGTTCCGCCACGCGCGGGGAGCTGTTTTTT.